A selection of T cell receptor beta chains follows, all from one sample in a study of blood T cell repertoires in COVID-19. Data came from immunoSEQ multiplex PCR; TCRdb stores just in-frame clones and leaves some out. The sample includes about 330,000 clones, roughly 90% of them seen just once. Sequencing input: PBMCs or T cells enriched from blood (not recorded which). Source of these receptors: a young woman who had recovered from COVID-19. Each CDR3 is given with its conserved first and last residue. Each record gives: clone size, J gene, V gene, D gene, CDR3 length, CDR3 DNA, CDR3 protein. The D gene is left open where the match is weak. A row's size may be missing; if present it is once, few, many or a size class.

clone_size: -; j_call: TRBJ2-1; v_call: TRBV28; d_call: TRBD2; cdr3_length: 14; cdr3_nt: TGTGCCAGCAGGGCTAGCGGAGCCTACAATGAGCAGTTCTTC; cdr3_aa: CASRASGAYNEQFF
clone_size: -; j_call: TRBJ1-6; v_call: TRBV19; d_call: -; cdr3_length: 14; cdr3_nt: TGTGCCAGTAGTACAGGAAACGGCCTCGGGGCCCTCCACTTT; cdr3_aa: CASSTGNGLGALHF
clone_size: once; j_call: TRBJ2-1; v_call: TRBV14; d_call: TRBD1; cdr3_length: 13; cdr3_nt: TGTGCCAGCAGCTACCTGGACAGGGCTGAGCAGTTCTTC; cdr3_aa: CASSYLDRAEQFF
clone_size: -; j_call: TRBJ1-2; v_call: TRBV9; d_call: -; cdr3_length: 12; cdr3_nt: TGTGCCAGCAGCTCCTGGACAGATGGCTACACCTTC; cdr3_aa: CASSSWTDGYTF
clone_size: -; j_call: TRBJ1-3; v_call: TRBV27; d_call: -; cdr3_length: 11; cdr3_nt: TGTGCCAGCACGAGTGGAAACACCATATATTTT; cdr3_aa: CASTSGNTIYF
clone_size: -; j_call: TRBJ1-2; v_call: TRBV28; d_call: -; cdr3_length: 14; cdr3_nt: TGTGCCAGCAGTTCTGGGGACATCATCTATGGCTACACCTTC; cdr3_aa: CASSSGDIIYGYTF
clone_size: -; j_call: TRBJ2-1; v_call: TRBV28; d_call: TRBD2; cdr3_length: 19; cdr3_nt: TGTGCCAGCAGTTTAAGGCTAGCGGGACTTAAAAGGGGGGGTAATGAGCAGTTCTTC; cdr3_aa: CASSLRLAGLKRGGNEQFF
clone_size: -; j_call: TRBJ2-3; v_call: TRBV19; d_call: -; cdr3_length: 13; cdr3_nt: TGTGCCAGTAGTATAAGGGGTACAGATACGCAGTATTTT; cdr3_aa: CASSIRGTDTQYF
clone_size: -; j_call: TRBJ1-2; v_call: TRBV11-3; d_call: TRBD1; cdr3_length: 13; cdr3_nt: TGTGCCAGCAGCGCGGGGACAGAGCATGGCTACACCTTC; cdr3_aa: CASSAGTEHGYTF
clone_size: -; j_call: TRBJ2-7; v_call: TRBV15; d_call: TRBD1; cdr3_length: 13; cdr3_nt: TGTGCCACCAGCGAGCAGGGGGCTAGCGAGCAGTACTTC; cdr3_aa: CATSEQGASEQYF
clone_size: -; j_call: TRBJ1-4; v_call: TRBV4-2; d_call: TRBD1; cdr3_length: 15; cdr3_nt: TGTGCCAGCAGCCAGGACAGGGTAGCTAATGAAAAACTGTTTTTT; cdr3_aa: CASSQDRVANEKLFF
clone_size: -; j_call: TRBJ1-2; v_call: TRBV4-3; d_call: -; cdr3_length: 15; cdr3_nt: TGCGCCAGCAGCCAAGATCGACATGCTAACTATGGCTACACCTTC; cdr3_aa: CASSQDRHANYGYTF
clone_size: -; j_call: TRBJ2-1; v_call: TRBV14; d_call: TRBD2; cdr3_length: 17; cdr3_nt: TGTGCCAGCAGCCAAGCCCCTAGCGGGAATATTGACAATGAGCAGTTCTTC; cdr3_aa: CASSQAPSGNIDNEQFF
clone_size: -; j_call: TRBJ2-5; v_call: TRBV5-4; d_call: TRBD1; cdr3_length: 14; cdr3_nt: TGTGCCAGCAGCTCGCCGACAGGGGGCGAGACCCAGTACTTC; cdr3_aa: CASSSPTGGETQYF
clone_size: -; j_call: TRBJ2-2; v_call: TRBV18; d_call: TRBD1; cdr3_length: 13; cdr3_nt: TGTGCCAGCTCACCCCAGGGGGCCGGGGAGCTGTTTTTT; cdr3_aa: CASSPQGAGELFF